The clone carrying this T cell receptor (beta chain) was counted between two and nine times. This entry is derived from a study of T-cell memory formation after mild COVID-19. TCRdb reprocessed the 5' RACE reads via MiXCR and lists one record per CDR3 protein. The sample holds more than 55,000 distinct CDR3 sequences, more than 8% seen once. This CDR3 has 13 amino acids. J was trimmed by 5 bases and V by 4 bases; bases with no gene match: 3. Germline V lookup: CDR1 LGHNA, CDR2 YSLEER. The sample consisted of PBMCs or a T cell subset sorted from them (not recorded which). This sequence joins TRBV4-3 and TRBJ2-5; 8 positions match TRBD1. This TCR came from a man aged 18 to 30 who had mild COVID-19 (a few samples of this study predate the infection). Cell type and time point are not known. The CDR3 DNA reads as TGCGCCAGCAGCCCCCGGGACAGGGAGACCCAGTACTTC. This gives the protein CASSPRDRETQYF.